This TCR beta chain was identified during a study of CD8 T cells in Susac syndrome. Negative isolation was used for CD8+ and CD4+ T cells, and FACS enrichment was applied to TEMRA cells. The germline gives CDR1 DFQATT, CDR2 SNEGSKA (reference sequence). Germline trimming cut 7 bases from V and 0 bases from J; bases unmatched to any gene: 3. CDR3 length: 13 residues. RNA, at about 0.5 to 1 ug, was reverse transcribed with random hexamers. TCRdb re-called the immunoSEQ multiplex PCR reads with MiXCR, one entry per CDR3 protein. The sample comprises some 190,000 distinct CDR3 sequences, about 94% of which are singletons, and approximately 0.098% rests with the top ten.

The clonotype originates from a human donor in good health. This chain uses TRBV20-1 with TRBJ2-1; 7 bases map to TRBD2. The material sequenced was CD4+ T cells from PBMCs. The CDR3 nucleotides read TGCAGTGGGGAGGGGAGCTCCTACAATGAGCAGTTCTTC. It encodes CSGEGSSYNEQFF.